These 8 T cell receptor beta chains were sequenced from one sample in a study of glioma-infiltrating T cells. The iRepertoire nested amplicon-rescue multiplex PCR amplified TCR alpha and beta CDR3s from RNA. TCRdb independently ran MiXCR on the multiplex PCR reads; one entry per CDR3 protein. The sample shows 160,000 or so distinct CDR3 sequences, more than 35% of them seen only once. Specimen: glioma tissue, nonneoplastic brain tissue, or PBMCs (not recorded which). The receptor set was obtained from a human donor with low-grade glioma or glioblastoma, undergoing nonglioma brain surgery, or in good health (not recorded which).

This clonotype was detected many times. CDR3: CATSRDLQGSQPQHF. The CDR3 DNA is TGTGCCACCAGCAGAGATTTACAGGGGTCTCAGCCCCAGCATTTT. The V and J genes are TRBV15 and TRBJ1-5; TRBD1 agrees at 7 bases. The germline V gene encodes CDR1 LNHNV and CDR2 YYDKDF (reference sequence). V lost 0 bases, J lost 6 bases, and 5 bases stayed unmatched. The CDR3 loop spans 15 amino acids.

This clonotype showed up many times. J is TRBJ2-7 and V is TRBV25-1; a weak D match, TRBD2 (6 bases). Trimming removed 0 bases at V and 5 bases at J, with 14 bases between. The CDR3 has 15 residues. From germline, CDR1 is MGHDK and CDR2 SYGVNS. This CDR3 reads CASSEYAGGANEQYF. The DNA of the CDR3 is TGTGCCAGCAGTGAATATGCCGGGGGTGCCAACGAGCAGTACTTC.

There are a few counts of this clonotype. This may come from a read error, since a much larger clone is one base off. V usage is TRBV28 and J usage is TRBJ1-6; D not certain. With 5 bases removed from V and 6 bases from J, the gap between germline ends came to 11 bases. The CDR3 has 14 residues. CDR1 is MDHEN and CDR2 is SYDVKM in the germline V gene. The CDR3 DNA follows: TGTGCCAGCAGTCACCCGGCCGGTAATTCACCCCTCCACTTT. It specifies CASSHPAGNSPLHF.

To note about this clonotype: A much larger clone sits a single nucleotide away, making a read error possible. The CDR3 region has the DNA TGTGCCAGCAGCTTAGGGACTAGAGGGAGAAGCGCAGATACGCAGTATTTT. Translating gives CASSLGTRGRSADTQYF. The chain has TRBV7-8 and TRBJ2-3; 7 nucleotides align to TRBD2. Germline V gene lookup returns CDR1 SGHVS and CDR2 FQNEAQ. Germline trimming cut 1 base from V and 4 bases from J; bases unmatched to any gene: 11. The CDR3 has 17 amino acids.

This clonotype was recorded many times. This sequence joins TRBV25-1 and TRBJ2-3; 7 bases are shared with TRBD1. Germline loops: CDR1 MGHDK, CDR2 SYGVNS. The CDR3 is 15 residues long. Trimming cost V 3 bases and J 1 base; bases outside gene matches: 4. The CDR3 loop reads CASSERGRRTDTQYF. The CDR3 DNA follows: TGTGCCAGCAGTGAGAGGGGGCGTCGCACAGATACGCAGTATTTT.

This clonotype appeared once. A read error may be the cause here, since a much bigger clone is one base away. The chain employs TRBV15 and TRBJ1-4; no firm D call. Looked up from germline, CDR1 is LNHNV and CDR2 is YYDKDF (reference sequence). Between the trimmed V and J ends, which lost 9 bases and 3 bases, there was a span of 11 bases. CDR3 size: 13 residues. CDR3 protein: CATWPVANEKLFF. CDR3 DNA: TGTGCCACTTGGCCGGTGGCTAATGAAAAACTGTTTTTT.

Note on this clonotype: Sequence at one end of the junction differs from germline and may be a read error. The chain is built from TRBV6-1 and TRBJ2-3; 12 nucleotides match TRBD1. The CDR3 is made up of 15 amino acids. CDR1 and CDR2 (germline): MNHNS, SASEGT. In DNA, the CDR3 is TGTGCCAGCAGCGCCGGGACAGGGGGCTCAGATAAGCAGTATTTT. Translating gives CASSAGTGGSDKQYF.

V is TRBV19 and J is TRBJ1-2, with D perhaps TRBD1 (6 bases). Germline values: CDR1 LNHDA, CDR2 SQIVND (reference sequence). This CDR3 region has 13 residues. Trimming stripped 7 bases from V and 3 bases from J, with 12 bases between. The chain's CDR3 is CASTRGLDYGYTF. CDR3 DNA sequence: TGTGCCAGTACCAGGGGTCTGGACTATGGCTACACCTTC.